The clone carrying this T cell receptor beta chain was counted ten times or more. Prior to thyroid surgery, none of the patients had received any treatment. This sample was taken from a study of metastatic and nonmetastatic thyroid tumors. Trimming removed 3 bases from V and 1 base from J; junction bases left unmatched: 6. Germline V lookup: CDR1 SGHKS, CDR2 YYEKEE (reference sequence). The CDR3 consists of 15 residues. TCRdb reprocessed the PCR reads using MiXCR. This sample yields roughly 30,000 clones, of which around a fifth are seen a single time; roughly 8% belongs to the top ten. The specimen was blood. The sequence was obtained from a female donor with papillary thyroid cancer or a benign thyroid nodule (not recorded which). Some clones in this sample may be carry-over from other donors' samples. The J gene is TRBJ1-1, the V gene TRBV5-5, with 7 bases fitting TRBD1. The CDR3 is CASSWGQNPNTEAFF. CDR3 sequence (DNA): TGTGCCAGCAGCTGGGGACAGAATCCGAACACTGAAGCTTTCTTT. Filled out from reference TRBV5-5 and TRBJ1-1, the complete variable domain reads DAGVTQSPTHLIKTRGQQVTLRCSPISGHKSVSWYQQVLGQGPQFIFQYYEKEERGRGNFPDRFSARQFPNYSSELNVNALLLGDSALYLCASSWGQNPNTEAFFGQGTRLTVV.